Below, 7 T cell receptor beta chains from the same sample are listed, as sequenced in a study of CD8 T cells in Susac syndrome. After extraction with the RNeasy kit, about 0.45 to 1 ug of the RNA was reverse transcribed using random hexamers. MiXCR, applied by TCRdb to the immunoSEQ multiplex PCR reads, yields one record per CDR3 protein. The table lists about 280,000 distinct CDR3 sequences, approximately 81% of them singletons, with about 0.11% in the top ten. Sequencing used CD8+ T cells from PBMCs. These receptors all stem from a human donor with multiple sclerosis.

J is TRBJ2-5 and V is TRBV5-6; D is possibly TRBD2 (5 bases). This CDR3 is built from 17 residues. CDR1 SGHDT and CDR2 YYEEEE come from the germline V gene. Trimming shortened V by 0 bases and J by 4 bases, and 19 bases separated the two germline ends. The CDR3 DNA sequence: TGTGCCAGCAGCTTGGCCTTGCATTACTCGGGATTAGAGACCCAGTACTTC. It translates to CASSLALHYSGLETQYF.

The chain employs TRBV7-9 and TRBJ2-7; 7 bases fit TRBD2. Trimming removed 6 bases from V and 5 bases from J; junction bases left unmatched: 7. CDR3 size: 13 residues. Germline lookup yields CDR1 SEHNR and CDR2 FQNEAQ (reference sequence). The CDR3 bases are TGTGCCAGCAGGCGAGATCTAGCGGACGAGCAGTACTTC. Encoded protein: CASRRDLADEQYF.

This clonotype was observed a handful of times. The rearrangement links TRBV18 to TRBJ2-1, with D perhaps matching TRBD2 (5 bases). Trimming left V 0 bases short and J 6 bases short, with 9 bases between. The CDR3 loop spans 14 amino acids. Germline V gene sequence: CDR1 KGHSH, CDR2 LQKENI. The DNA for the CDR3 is TGTGCCAGCTCACCACCCCTAGCCGGCAATGAGCAGTTCTTC. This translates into CASSPPLAGNEQFF.

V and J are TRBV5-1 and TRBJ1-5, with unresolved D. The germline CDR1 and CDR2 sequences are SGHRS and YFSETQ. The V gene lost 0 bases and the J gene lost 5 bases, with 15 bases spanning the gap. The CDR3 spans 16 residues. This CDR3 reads CASSLGPPSGDQPQHF. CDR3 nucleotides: TGCGCCAGCAGCTTGGGACCGCCAAGTGGGGATCAGCCCCAGCATTTT. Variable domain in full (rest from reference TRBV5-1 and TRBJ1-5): KAGVTQTPRYLIKTRGQQVTLSCSPISGHRSVSWYQQTPGQGLQFLFEYFSETQRNKGNFPGRFSGRQFSNSRSEMNVSTLELGDSALYLCASSLGPPSGDQPQHFGDGTRLSIL.

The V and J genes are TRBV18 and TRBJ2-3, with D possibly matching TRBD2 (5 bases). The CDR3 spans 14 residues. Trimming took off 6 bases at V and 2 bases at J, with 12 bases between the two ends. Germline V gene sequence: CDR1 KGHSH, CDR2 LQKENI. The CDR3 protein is CASSEWRATDTQYF. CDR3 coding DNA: TGTGCCAGCTCTGAGTGGCGGGCCACAGATACGCAGTATTTT.

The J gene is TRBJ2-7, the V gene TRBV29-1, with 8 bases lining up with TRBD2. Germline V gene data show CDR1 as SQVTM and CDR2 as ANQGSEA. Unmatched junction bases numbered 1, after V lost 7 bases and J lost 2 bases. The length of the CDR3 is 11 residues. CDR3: CSAGRAYEQYF. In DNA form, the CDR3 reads TGCAGCGCCGGGAGGGCCTACGAGCAGTACTTC.

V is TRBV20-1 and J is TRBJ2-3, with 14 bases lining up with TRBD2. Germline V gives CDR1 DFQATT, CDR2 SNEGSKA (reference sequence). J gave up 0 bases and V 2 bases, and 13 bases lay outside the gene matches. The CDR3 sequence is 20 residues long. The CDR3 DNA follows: TGCAGTGCTAGATCGATGGGACTAGCGGGAGATTTCTCTAGCACAGATACGCAGTATTTT. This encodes CSARSMGLAGDFSSTDTQYF.